Below, one T cell receptor (beta chain) is given with its context. This specimen comes from a study of blood T cell repertoires in COVID-19. Study background: Samples taken during acute and convalescent COVID-19 were collected in the United States, Italy and Spain.

Source study methods: For nucleated cells, counts were estimated from reference gene primer amplification. The data were produced by immunoSEQ multiplex PCR, yet TCRdb's version contains in-frame clones alone and is incomplete. V, J and clone size are taken as reported in that table, and D and trimming were inferred from the DNA itself. This sample yields some 51,000 clones, of which 80% to 95% are seen a single time; approximately 14% belongs to the top ten. There are 12 residues in the CDR3. V lost 6 bases and J 6 bases, leaving 11 bases between the germline ends. From germline, CDR1 is KGHSH and CDR2 LQKENI.

The chain carries TRBV18 and TRBJ1-1; D possibly corresponds to TRBD1 (6 bases). Sequenced material: peripheral blood. The clonotype comes from a human donor with active COVID-19. The donor label of this sample is uncertain. This CDR3 reads CASSEQGSEAFF. The CDR3 coding sequence is TGTGCCAGCTCTGAACAGGGCTCTGAAGCTTTCTTT.